One sample yielded the 22 T cell receptor beta chains listed below, sequenced in a study of T cell responses to AZD1222 COVID-19 vaccine. This table comes from immunoSEQ multiplex PCR, and its TCRdb copy is limited to in-frame clones, with some not included. The repertoire consists of approximately 170,000 clones, with 75% to 95% occurring once and the leading ten covering approximately 4.8%. The specimen was peripheral blood, collected on day 0 of AZD1222 vaccination. The origin of the receptors is an adult in good health.

This clone has just one count. This sequence joins TRBV3-1 (or the pseudogene TRBV3-2) and TRBJ2-7, with 10 bases that match TRBD2. Per germline, CDR1 LGHDT and CDR2 YNNKEL (reference sequence). After removal of 6 bases from V and 7 bases from J, the junction contained 12 bases not matched to a gene. CDR3 length: 15 amino acids. CDR3 in amino acids: CASSRSASGSGEQYF. DNA for the CDR3: TGTGCCAGCAGTCGTTCGGCTAGCGGGAGTGGTGAGCAGTACTTC.

This chain joins TRBV6-5 and TRBJ2-7, with D tentatively TRBD2 (7 bases). Germline CDR1 is MNHEY and CDR2 is SVGAGI. This CDR3 comprises 15 residues. V lost 7 bases to trimming and J lost 3 bases, with 19 bases between them. The DNA of the CDR3 is TGTGCCAGCACCACCGGGGGGCGGACCCACTACGAGCAGTACTTC. Protein: CASTTGGRTHYEQYF.

The chain employs TRBV7-2 and TRBJ1-1; 7 bases align to TRBD1. Trimming cost V 5 bases and J 4 bases; bases outside gene matches: 10. CDR1 is SGHTA, CDR2 FQGNSA, per germline. The CDR3 consists of 15 residues. DNA of the CDR3: TGTGCCAGCAGCCTCGACAGGGCGGAGGCCACTGAAGCTTTCTTT. Protein: CASSLDRAEATEAFF.

This rearrangement joins TRBV7-3 to TRBJ1-2, with 8 bases fitting TRBD1. The CDR3 is made up of 15 amino acids. Germline loops: CDR1 SGHTA, CDR2 FQGTGA. V lost 2 bases, J lost 8 bases, and 10 bases stayed unmatched. In DNA form, the CDR3 reads TGTGCCAGCAGCTTACAGCAGGGGGCTCCCTACGGCTACACCTTC. It translates to CASSLQQGAPYGYTF.

The table lists this clone with a count of one. V and J are TRBV28 and TRBJ1-5; D is ambiguous. This CDR3 region has 13 residues. The germline V gene has CDR1 MDHEN and CDR2 SYDVKM. V was shortened by 6 bases and J by 0 bases, with 6 bases between the two germline ends. The chain's CDR3 is CASRGYSNQPQHF. Written as DNA, the CDR3 is TGTGCCAGCAGGGGGTATAGCAATCAGCCCCAGCATTTT.

V and J are TRBV6-6 and TRBJ2-1; TRBD2 aligns across 15 bases. The germline CDR1 and CDR2 sequences are MNHNY and SVGAGI (reference sequence). The CDR3 loop spans 18 amino acids. After removal of 5 bases from V and 4 bases from J, the junction contained 9 bases not matched to a gene. The CDR3 coding sequence is TGTGCCAGCAGTCCCTGGACTAGCGGGAGGGCTCCGTACAATGAGCAGTTCTTC. Amino acids: CASSPWTSGRAPYNEQFF.

The chain has TRBV5-1 and TRBJ2-5; no clear D. Germline CDR1 SGHRS, CDR2 YFSETQ. V was pared by 3 bases and J by 2 bases, with 8 bases between. The CDR3 is 13 residues long. In DNA, the CDR3 is TGCGCCAGCAGCTCGACCGGACAAGAGACCCAGTACTTC. It encodes CASSSTGQETQYF.

V usage is TRBV6-1 and J usage is TRBJ1-1; no definite D call. Germline V gene data show CDR1 as MNHNS and CDR2 as SASEGT. The V end was cut by 1 base, the J end by 5 bases, with 11 bases between. The CDR3 contains 14 residues. The CDR3 reads CASSEGTAVTEAFF. Here the CDR3 DNA reads TGTGCCAGCAGTGAAGGGACGGCGGTTACTGAAGCTTTCTTT.

J is TRBJ2-2 and V is TRBV5-1, with D possibly being TRBD2 (6 bases). The CDR3 consists of 15 residues. Trimming took off 2 bases at V and 0 bases at J, with 8 bases between the two ends. Per germline, CDR1 SGHRS and CDR2 YFSETQ. In nucleotides, the CDR3 is TGCGCCAGCAGCTTCACGGGGGCGAACACCGGGGAGCTGTTTTTT. This sequence encodes CASSFTGANTGELFF.

The chain has TRBV5-1 and TRBJ1-2; 7 bases map to TRBD1. With 0 bases clipped from V and 3 bases from J, the junction kept 2 bases outside the gene matches. Germline V lookup: CDR1 SGHRS, CDR2 YFSETQ. There are 14 residues in the CDR3. The chain's CDR3 is CASSLGDRDYGYTF. In DNA form, the CDR3 reads TGCGCCAGCAGCTTGGGTGACAGGGACTATGGCTACACCTTC.

In this sample, this clone turned up a few times. The chain uses TRBV7-9 and TRBJ2-2; maybe TRBD2 (6 bases). The germline V and J ends were trimmed by 5 bases and 4 bases, with 14 bases remaining between them. The germline V gene has CDR1 SEHNR and CDR2 FQNEAQ (reference sequence). CDR3 size: 15 residues. The DNA for the CDR3 is TGTGCCAGCAGCCGACTAGGCATTTCCACCGGGGAGCTGTTTTTT. This translates into CASSRLGISTGELFF.

The chain employs TRBV27 and TRBJ1-6; D is undetermined. Germline loops: CDR1 MNHEY, CDR2 SMNVEV (reference sequence). CDR3 length: 16 residues. The ends were cut back, 6 bases at V and 8 bases at J, with 20 bases in the middle. CDR3 nucleotide sequence: TGTGCCAGCAGACCCCTCGGAGGGCAAGTGCATTCACCCCTCCACTTT. This sequence encodes CASRPLGGQVHSPLHF.

The count of this clone is one. The chain recombines TRBV28 with TRBJ2-1; D might be TRBD2 (6 bases). V was trimmed by 7 bases and J by 4 bases, leaving 20 bases between them. Germline lookup yields CDR1 MDHEN and CDR2 SYDVKM. The CDR3 has 16 residues. The CDR3 DNA is TGTGCCAGCACCGAGGGCGGGGTAAATATTTACAATGAGCAGTTCTTC. This encodes CASTEGGVNIYNEQFF.

This chain links TRBV6-6 with TRBJ2-3; 8 bases match TRBD2. V was pared by 5 bases and J by 0 bases, with 13 bases of the junction left unmatched. The CDR3 spans 18 residues. CDR1 and CDR2 (germline): MNHNY, SVGAGI (reference sequence). This CDR3 reads CASSHTPLAEASTDTQYF. The CDR3 DNA reads TGTGCCAGCAGTCACACCCCACTAGCGGAGGCTAGCACAGATACGCAGTATTTT.

The chain is built from TRBV9 and TRBJ2-7, with D maybe TRBD1 (6 bases). The CDR3 contains 14 residues. Germline V lookup: CDR1 SGDLS, CDR2 YYNGEE. V gave up 0 bases and J gave up 5 bases, with 12 bases separating them. The CDR3 loop is CASSVASTGNEQYF. As DNA, the CDR3 is TGTGCCAGCAGCGTAGCTTCAACAGGGAACGAGCAGTACTTC. Complete variable domain (other parts from reference TRBV9 and TRBJ2-7): DSGVTQTPKHLITATGQRVTLRCSPRSGDLSVYWYQQSLDQGLQFLIQYYNGEERAKGNILERFSAQQFPDLHSELNLSSLELGDSALYFCASSVASTGNEQYFGPGTRLTVT.

The genes are TRBV5-4 and TRBJ2-7, with D possibly called TRBD1 or TRBD2 (5 bases each). CDR1 SGHNT and CDR2 YYREEE come from the germline V gene (reference sequence). V was trimmed by 4 bases and J by 3 bases, leaving 11 bases between them. The CDR3 has 13 amino acids. The CDR3 nucleotides read TGTGCCAGCAGCCAGAGTGGGGGCTACGAGCAGTACTTC. Its translation is CASSQSGGYEQYF.

In regard to this clone: Other DNA sequences in the same sample also yield this CDR3. This chain joins TRBV5-4 and TRBJ1-2; unclear D gene. CDR1 and CDR2 from the germline V gene are SGHNT and YYREEE (reference sequence). The CDR3 totals 12 residues. V was clipped by 2 bases and J by 2 bases, with 4 bases between them. The CDR3 sequence: CASSFTNYGYTF. Here the CDR3 DNA reads TGTGCCAGCAGCTTTACCAACTATGGCTACACCTTC.

The chain is built from TRBV27 and TRBJ1-2; D unresolved. In germline, CDR1 is MNHEY, CDR2 SMNVEV (reference sequence). This CDR3 is built from 14 residues. Trimming pared 1 base from V and 8 bases from J, leaving 14 bases between. The CDR3 nucleotides read TGTGCCAGCAGTTTATTCTCAGGAGGGAACGGCTACACCTTC. Translating it yields CASSLFSGGNGYTF.

Here the CDR3 DNA reads TGCGCCAGCAGCTTGGGTAGGGACGCTAGGTCAGATACGCAGTATTTT. This encodes CASSLGRDARSDTQYF. V and J are TRBV5-1 and TRBJ2-3; perhaps D is TRBD1 or TRBD2 (5 bases each). The CDR3 length is 16 residues. The germline V gene has CDR1 SGHRS and CDR2 YFSETQ. V was cut by 0 bases and J by 4 bases, with 15 bases left in between.

The V call is TRBV19, the J call TRBJ2-4; D is uncertain. Germline values: CDR1 LNHDA, CDR2 SQIVND (reference sequence). This CDR3 has 14 residues. V was cut by 8 bases and J by 4 bases, with 15 bases left in between. The CDR3 DNA reads as TGTGCCAGTTCTTTCTTGTTAACAAAAAACATTCAGTACTTC. Protein: CASSFLLTKNIQYF.

The chain combines TRBV5-4 with TRBJ2-7, with 13 nucleotides matching TRBD2. The CDR3 is made up of 15 amino acids. The germline CDR1 and CDR2 sequences are SGHNT and YYREEE (reference sequence). Losses at the gene ends were 1 base for V and 5 bases for J; bases not matched to a gene: 3. CDR3 DNA: TGTGCCAGCAGCTTGACTAGCGGGAGGGAAGACGAGCAGTACTTC. This gives the protein CASSLTSGREDEQYF.

The rearrangement links TRBV18 to TRBJ2-1; TRBD2 aligns across 11 bases. V was pared by 4 bases and J by 9 bases, with 17 bases of the junction left unmatched. Germline V gene lookup returns CDR1 KGHSH and CDR2 LQKENI. The length of the CDR3 is 18 residues. The CDR3, as DNA: TGTGCCAGCTCACAAGGGGAGTCTAGCGGGAGGTCTATTGGTGAGCAGTTCTTC. Its protein product is CASSQGESSGRSIGEQFF.